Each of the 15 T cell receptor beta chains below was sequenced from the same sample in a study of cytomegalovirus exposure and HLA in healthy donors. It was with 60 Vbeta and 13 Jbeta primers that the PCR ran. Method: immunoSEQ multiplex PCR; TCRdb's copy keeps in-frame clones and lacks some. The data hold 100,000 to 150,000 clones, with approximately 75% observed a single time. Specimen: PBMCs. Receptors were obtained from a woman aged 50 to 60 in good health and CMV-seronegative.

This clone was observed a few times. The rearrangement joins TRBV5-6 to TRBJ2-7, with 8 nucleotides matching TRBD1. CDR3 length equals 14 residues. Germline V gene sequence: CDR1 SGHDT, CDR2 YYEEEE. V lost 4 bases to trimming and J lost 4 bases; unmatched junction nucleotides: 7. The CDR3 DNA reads TGTGCCAGCAGCCCCGGACAGGGTATATACGAGCAGTACTTC. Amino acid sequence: CASSPGQGIYEQYF. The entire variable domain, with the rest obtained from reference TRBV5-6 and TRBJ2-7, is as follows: DAGVTQSPTHLIKTRGQQVTLRCSPKSGHDTVSWYQQALGQGPQFIFQYYEEEERQRGNFPDRFSGHQFPNYSSELNVNALLLGDSALYLCASSPGQGIYEQYFGPGTRLTVT.

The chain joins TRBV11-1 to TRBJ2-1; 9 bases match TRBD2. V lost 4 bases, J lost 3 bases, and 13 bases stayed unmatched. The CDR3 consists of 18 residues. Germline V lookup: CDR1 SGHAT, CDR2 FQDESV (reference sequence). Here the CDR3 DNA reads TGTGCCAGCAGCTCAGGGGGAGGAGCGGGAGGTAGCTACAATGAGCAGTTCTTC. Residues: CASSSGGGAGGSYNEQFF.

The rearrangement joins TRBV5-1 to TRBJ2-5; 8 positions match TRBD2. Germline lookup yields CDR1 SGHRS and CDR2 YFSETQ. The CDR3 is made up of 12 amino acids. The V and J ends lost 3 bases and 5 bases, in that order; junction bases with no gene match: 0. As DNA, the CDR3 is TGCGCCAGCAGCTCGGGAGGGGAGACCCAGTACTTC. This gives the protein CASSSGGETQYF.

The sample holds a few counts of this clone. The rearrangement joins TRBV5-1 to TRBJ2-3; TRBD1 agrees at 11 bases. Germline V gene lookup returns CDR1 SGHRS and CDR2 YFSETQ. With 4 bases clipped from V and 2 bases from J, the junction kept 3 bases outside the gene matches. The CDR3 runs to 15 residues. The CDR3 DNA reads TGCGCCAGCAGCGGACAGGGGGCGCTCACAGATACGCAGTATTTT. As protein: CASSGQGALTDTQYF.

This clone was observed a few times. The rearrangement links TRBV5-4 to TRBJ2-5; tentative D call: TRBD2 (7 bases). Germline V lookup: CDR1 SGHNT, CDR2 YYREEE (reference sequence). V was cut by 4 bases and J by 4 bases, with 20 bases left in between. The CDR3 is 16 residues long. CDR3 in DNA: TGTGCCAGCAGCGCGCGGGGGCGGGAGATAGGAGAGACCCAGTACTTC. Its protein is CASSARGREIGETQYF.

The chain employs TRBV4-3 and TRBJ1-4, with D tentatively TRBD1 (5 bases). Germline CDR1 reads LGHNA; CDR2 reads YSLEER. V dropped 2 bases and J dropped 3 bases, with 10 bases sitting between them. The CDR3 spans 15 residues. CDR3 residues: CASSQREGPNEKLFF. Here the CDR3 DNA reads TGCGCCAGCAGCCAAAGGGAGGGACCTAATGAAAAACTGTTTTTT.

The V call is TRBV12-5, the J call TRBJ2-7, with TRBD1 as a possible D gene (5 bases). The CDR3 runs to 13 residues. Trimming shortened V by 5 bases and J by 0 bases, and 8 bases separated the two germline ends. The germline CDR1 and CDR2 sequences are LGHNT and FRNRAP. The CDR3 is CASGVDISYEQYF. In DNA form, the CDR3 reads TGTGCTAGTGGTGTGGACATCTCCTACGAGCAGTACTTC.

The CDR3 region is CASKQGSPSPLHF. As DNA, the CDR3 is TGTGCCAGCAAACAGGGGTCGCCTTCACCCCTCCACTTT. The chain recombines TRBV6-6 with TRBJ1-6, with TRBD1 identical over 7 bases. This CDR3 has 13 amino acids. Germline V CDR1 and CDR2: MNHNY, SVGAGI (reference sequence). V shed 7 bases and J 9 bases; nucleotides not matched to a gene: 6.

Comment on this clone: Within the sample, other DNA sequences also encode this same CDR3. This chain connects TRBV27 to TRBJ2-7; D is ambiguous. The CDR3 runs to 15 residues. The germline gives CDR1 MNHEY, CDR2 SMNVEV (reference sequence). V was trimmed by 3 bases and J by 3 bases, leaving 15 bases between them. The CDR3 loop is CASSLGSPLLYEQYF. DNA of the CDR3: TGTGCCAGCAGTTTGGGCTCCCCTCTCCTCTACGAGCAGTACTTC.

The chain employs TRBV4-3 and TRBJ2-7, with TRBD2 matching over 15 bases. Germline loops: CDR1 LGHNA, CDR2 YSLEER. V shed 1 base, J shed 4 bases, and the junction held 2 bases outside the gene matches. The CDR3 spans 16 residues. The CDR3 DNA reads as TGCGCCAGCAGCCAAGCGGGACTAGCGGGAGGATACGAGCAGTACTTC. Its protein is CASSQAGLAGGYEQYF.

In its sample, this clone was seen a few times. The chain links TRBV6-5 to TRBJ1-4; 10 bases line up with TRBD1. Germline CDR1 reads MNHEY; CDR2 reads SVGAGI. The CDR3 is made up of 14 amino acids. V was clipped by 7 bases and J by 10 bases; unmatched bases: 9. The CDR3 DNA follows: TGTGCCAGCACCGCCGGACAGGGGGTAGGAAAACTGTTTTTT. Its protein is CASTAGQGVGKLFF.

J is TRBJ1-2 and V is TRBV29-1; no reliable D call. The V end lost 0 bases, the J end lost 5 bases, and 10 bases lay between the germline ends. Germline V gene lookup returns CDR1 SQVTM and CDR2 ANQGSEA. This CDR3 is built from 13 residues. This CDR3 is CSVEDLEAYGYTF. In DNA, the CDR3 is TGCAGCGTTGAAGATCTAGAGGCATATGGCTACACCTTC.

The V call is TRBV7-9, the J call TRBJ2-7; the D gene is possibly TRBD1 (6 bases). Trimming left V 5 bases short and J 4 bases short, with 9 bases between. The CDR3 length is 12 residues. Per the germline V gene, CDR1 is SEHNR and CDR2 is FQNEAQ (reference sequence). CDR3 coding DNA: TGTGCCAGCAGCGAAACAGGGTACGAGCAGTACTTC. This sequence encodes CASSETGYEQYF.

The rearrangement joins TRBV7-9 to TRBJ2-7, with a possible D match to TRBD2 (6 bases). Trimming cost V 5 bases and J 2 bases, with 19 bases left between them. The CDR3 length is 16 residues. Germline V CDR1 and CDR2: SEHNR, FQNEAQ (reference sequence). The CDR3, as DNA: TGTGCCAGCAGCGCCGAACCGGGACTTCCACCCTACGAGCAGTACTTC. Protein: CASSAEPGLPPYEQYF.

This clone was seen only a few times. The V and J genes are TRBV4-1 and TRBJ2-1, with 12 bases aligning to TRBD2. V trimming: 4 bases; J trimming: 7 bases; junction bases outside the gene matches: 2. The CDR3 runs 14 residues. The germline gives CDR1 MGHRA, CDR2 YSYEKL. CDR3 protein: CASSLGLAGNEQFF. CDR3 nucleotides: TGCGCCAGCAGCCTGGGACTAGCGGGTAATGAGCAGTTCTTC.